Following are 18 T cell receptor beta chains from one sample sequenced in a study of control samples from healthy donors and cancer patients. TCRdb keeps only in-frame clones here, not all; method: immunoSEQ multiplex PCR. The data show almost 90,000 clones, more than 75% seen once. The sequenced sample consisted of blood. All receptors come from a man younger than 45 in good health.

The rearrangement uses TRBV6-5 and TRBJ2-3; TRBD2 is a possible D gene (5 bases). This CDR3 has 15 amino acids. V lost 2 bases and J lost 2, with 11 bases in between. Germline V gene sequence: CDR1 MNHEY, CDR2 SVGAGI. CDR3 loop: CASSYVGRDTDTQYF. The CDR3 nucleotides read TGTGCCAGCAGTTACGTAGGACGGGACACAGATACGCAGTATTTT.

The chain combines TRBV5-1 with TRBJ2-5; D possibly matches TRBD1 or TRBD2 (5 bases each). Germline V gives CDR1 SGHRS, CDR2 YFSETQ. V was clipped by 2 bases and J by 5 bases, with 28 bases between them. This CDR3 has 19 residues. This chain's CDR3 is CASSFGSLYVEGDSETQYF. The CDR3 nucleotides read TGCGCCAGCAGCTTTGGCTCCCTTTATGTAGAGGGAGACAGCGAGACCCAGTACTTC.

With respect to this clone: At the DNA level, this CDR3 is encoded by other sequences in the same sample as well. This chain links TRBV9 with TRBJ2-1; D unresolved. CDR3 length: 12 residues. Germline CDR1 and CDR2: SGDLS and YYNGEE. Trimming shortened V by 0 bases and J by 13 bases, and 11 bases separated the two germline ends. CDR3: CASSVGEVEQFF. The CDR3 DNA reads TGTGCCAGCAGCGTAGGGGAAGTTGAACAGTTCTTC.

J is TRBJ1-2 and V is TRBV4-1, with D maybe TRBD1 (5 bases). CDR1 is MGHRA and CDR2 is YSYEKL in the germline V gene. The CDR3 sequence is 16 residues long. Trimming shortened V by 3 bases and J by 8 bases, and 22 bases separated the two germline ends. The CDR3 nucleotides read TGCGCCAGCAGCCAGGGGGACGGAGCTTGGCGGTACGGCTACACCTTC. This codes for CASSQGDGAWRYGYTF.

The V and J genes are TRBV11-2 and TRBJ2-7; D is ambiguous. Germline loops: CDR1 SGHAT, CDR2 FQNNGV. The CDR3 loop spans 14 amino acids. Trimming took off 1 base at V and 3 bases at J, with 10 bases between the two ends. This chain's CDR3 is CASSLAPGFYEQYV. CDR3 nucleotide sequence: TGTGCCAGCAGCTTAGCCCCAGGTTTCTACGAGCAGTACGTC.

The rearrangement joins TRBV30 to TRBJ1-6; 8 bases are shared with TRBD1. CDR3 length: 13 amino acids. CDR1 and CDR2 (germline): GTSNPN, SVGIG (reference sequence). V trimming: 5 bases; J trimming: 9 bases; junction bases outside the gene matches: 6. The DNA for the CDR3 is TGTGCCTGGTGTTCAGGGGGCTTTTCACCCCTCCACTTT. This translates into CAWCSGGFSPLHF.

V is TRBV29-1 and J is TRBJ2-4, with D possibly TRBD1 on 5 matching bases. The CDR3 spans 12 residues. Deletions cut 1 base from V and 9 bases from J, with 10 bases between. Germline CDR1 and CDR2: SQVTM and ANQGSEA. CDR3 nucleotides: TGCAGCGTTGAAGGGCCCCAGGGCATTCAGTACTTC. Amino acid sequence: CSVEGPQGIQYF.

The chain links TRBV9 to TRBJ2-5; TRBD2 agrees at 7 bases. Germline trimming cut 0 bases from V and 1 base from J; bases unmatched to any gene: 6. The CDR3 is made up of 16 amino acids. The germline gives CDR1 SGDLS, CDR2 YYNGEE. The CDR3 spells CASSVVPGGGQETQYF. In DNA, the CDR3 is TGTGCCAGCAGCGTAGTACCGGGGGGAGGCCAAGAGACCCAGTACTTC.

The rearrangement uses TRBV30 and TRBJ2-2; 8 bases are shared with TRBD2. The CDR3 is 19 amino acids. V lost 0 bases, J lost 2 bases, and 14 bases stayed unmatched. Germline V gene data show CDR1 as GTSNPN and CDR2 as SVGIG (reference sequence). The CDR3 bases are TGTGCCTGGAGTGTACCCTCCACTATAGCGGGGTTCAACACCGGGGAGCTGTTTTTT. Encoded protein: CAWSVPSTIAGFNTGELFF.

The gene calls are TRBV18 and TRBJ2-7; 10 bases agree with TRBD1. There are 15 residues in the CDR3. Germline lookup yields CDR1 KGHSH and CDR2 LQKENI. Losses at the gene ends were 3 bases for V and 4 bases for J; bases not matched to a gene: 6. CDR3 residues: CASSPRDRGSYEQYF. The CDR3 DNA follows: TGTGCCAGCTCACCCCGGGACAGGGGTTCTTACGAGCAGTACTTC.

This chain uses TRBV20-1 with TRBJ1-2; D remains unclear. Deletions cut 5 bases from V and 4 bases from J, with 8 bases between. Germline CDR1 DFQATT, CDR2 SNEGSKA (reference sequence). This CDR3 comprises 11 residues. Written as DNA, the CDR3 is TGCAGTGCTTGGACGAGCTATGGCTACACCTTC. It translates to CSAWTSYGYTF.

In its sample, this clone was seen once. The J gene is TRBJ1-6, the V gene TRBV3-1 (or the pseudogene TRBV3-2), with D possibly matching TRBD1 (6 bases). The V gene's germline CDR1 is LGHDT and CDR2 YNNKEL (reference sequence). The CDR3 extends over 16 amino acids. Trimming took 2 bases from V and 7 from J, leaving 15 bases between them. CDR3 nucleotides: TGTGCCAGCAGCCAATTAGATGTAGGGGGGAATTCACCCCTCCACTTT. Translating it yields CASSQLDVGGNSPLHF.

The genes are TRBV6-5 and TRBJ2-4; 7 bases match TRBD1. The CDR3 contains 11 residues. CDR1 MNHEY and CDR2 SVGAGI come from the germline V gene. Losses at the gene ends were 4 bases for V and 9 bases for J; bases not matched to a gene: 0. CDR3 coding DNA: TGTGCCAGCAGTTCAGGGGGCATTCAGTACTTC. The encoded protein is CASSSGGIQYF.

The gene calls are TRBV6-7 and TRBJ1-1; the D gene is possibly TRBD1 (5 bases). TRBV6-7 is known as an ORF, though its function is uncertain. The CDR3 is made up of 14 amino acids. V dropped 10 bases and J dropped 1 base, with 16 bases sitting between them. CDR3 nucleotide sequence: TGTGCCAACCCATCACTGACAGCGAACACTGAAGCTTTCTTT. This sequence encodes CANPSLTANTEAFF.

The rearrangement joins TRBV12-5 to TRBJ1-3, with a possible D match to TRBD1 (6 bases). Germline V gene lookup returns CDR1 LGHNT and CDR2 FRNRAP. The CDR3 has 16 amino acids. Trimming cost V 3 bases and J 0 bases, with 12 bases left between them. The CDR3 DNA reads as TGTGCTAGTGGTTTTCGGGGACAAGTCTCTGGAAACACCATATATTTT. Protein sequence: CASGFRGQVSGNTIYF. Drawing the rest from reference TRBV12-5 and TRBJ1-3, the complete variable domain is DARVTQTPRHKVTEMGQEVTMRCQPILGHNTVFWYRQTMMQGLELLAYFRNRAPLDDSGMPKDRFSAEMPDATLATLKIQPSEPRDSAVYFCASGFRGQVSGNTIYFGEGSWLTVV.

The genes are TRBV9 and TRBJ2-2; D is unclear. CDR1 is SGDLS, CDR2 YYNGEE, per germline. Trimming took 1 base from V and 3 from J, leaving 4 bases between them. CDR3 length equals 13 residues. The CDR3 loop is CASSVTHTGELFF. CDR3 bases: TGTGCCAGCAGCGTAACCCACACCGGGGAGCTGTTTTTT. Full variable domain (rest looked up from reference TRBV9 and TRBJ2-2): DSGVTQTPKHLITATGQRVTLRCSPRSGDLSVYWYQQSLDQGLQFLIQYYNGEERAKGNILERFSAQQFPDLHSELNLSSLELGDSALYFCASSVTHTGELFFGEGSRLTVL.

This clone occurred once. This chain joins TRBV9 and TRBJ2-5; 9 nucleotides match TRBD1. CDR3 length: 15 residues. The V gene end was trimmed by 0 bases and the J gene end by 5 bases; junction bases not matched to a gene: 5. Germline V CDR1 and CDR2: SGDLS, YYNGEE. The CDR3 DNA is TGTGCCAGCAGCGTAGACAGGGGGCTGGGGGAGACCCAGTACTTC. Protein: CASSVDRGLGETQYF.

Note on this clone: At one end, the junction sequence differs from germline, possibly due to a read error. This chain links TRBV7-7 with TRBJ2-3, with D possibly TRBD2 on 6 matching bases. This CDR3 contains 14 residues. CDR1 SSHAT and CDR2 FNYEAQ come from the germline V gene (reference sequence). CDR3 in amino acids: CASSQDGGTDTQYF. CDR3 nucleotide sequence: TGTGCTAGCAGCCAAGACGGGGGTACAGATACGCAGTATTTT.